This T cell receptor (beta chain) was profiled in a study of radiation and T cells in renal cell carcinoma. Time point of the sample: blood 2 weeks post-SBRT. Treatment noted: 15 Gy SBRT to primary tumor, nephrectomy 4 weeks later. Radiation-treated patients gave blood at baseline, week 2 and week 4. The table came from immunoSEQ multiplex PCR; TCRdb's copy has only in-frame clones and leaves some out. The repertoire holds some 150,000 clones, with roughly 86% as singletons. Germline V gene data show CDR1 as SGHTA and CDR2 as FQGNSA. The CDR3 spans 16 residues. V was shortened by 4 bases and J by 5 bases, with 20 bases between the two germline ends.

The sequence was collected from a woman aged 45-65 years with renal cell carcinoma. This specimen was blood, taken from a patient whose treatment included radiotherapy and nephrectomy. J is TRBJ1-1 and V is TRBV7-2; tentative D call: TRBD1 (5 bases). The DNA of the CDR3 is TGTGCCAGCAGCTCGCAGGGCCTTACAAGGAGGACTGAAGCTTTCTTT. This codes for CASSSQGLTRRTEAFF.